This T cell receptor (beta chain) originates from a study of identical twins. The study, taken as a whole, reports: For cord blood, abundant beta clonotypes had fewer insertions, unlike memory repertoires, which showed none.

TCRdb re-analysed the 5' RACE reads in MiXCR, keeping a single row per CDR3 protein. The repertoire consists of about 220,000 distinct CDR3 sequences, with 6.5% occurring once and the leading ten covering just over 14%. This clonotype was observed many times. The antigen is undetermined. The germline V gene encodes CDR1 SGHRS and CDR2 YFSETQ. This CDR3 is 14 amino acids long. V dropped 0 bases and J dropped 7; count of bases not matched to a gene: 4. The data also belong to a second study, concerning T cells expressing NK-cell markers. That source notes: It was sorted CD3+CD56-NKG2C+, CD3+CD56+NKG2C- and CD3+CD56+NKG2C+ T cells that provided the TCR beta repertoires.

The clonotype originates from a woman between 18 and 29 years old in good health. The V gene is TRBV5-1, the J gene TRBJ1-5, with 7 nucleotides matching TRBD1. The sequenced sample was CD8+ T cells sorted from blood. CDR3 amino acids: CASSLAQGEQPQHF. The CDR3, as DNA: TGCGCCAGCAGCTTGGCCCAGGGGGAACAGCCCCAGCATTTT. The complete variable domain, with remaining parts taken from reference TRBV5-1 and TRBJ1-5, reads KAGVTQTPRYLIKTRGQQVTLSCSPISGHRSVSWYQQTPGQGLQFLFEYFSETQRNKGNFPGRFSGRQFSNSRSEMNVSTLELGDSALYLCASSLAQGEQPQHFGDGTRLSIL.